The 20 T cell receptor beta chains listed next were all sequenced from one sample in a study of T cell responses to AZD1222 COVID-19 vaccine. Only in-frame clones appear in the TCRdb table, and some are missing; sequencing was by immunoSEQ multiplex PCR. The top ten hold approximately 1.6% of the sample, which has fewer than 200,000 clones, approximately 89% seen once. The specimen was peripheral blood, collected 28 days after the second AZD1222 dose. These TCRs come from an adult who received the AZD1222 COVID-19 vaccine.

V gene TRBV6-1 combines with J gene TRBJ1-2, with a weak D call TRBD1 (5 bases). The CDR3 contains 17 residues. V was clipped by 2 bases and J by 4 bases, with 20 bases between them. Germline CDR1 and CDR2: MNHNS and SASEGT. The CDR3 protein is CASSERQGLGDGYGYTF. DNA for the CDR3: TGTGCCAGCAGTGAACGTCAGGGCCTGGGTGATGGCTATGGCTACACCTTC.

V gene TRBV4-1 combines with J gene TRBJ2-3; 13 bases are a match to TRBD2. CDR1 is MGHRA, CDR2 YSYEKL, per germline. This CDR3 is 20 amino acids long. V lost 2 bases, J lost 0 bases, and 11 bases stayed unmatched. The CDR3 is CASSQRGLAGPIPSTDTQYF. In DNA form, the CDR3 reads TGCGCCAGCAGCCAACGGGGACTAGCGGGACCAATCCCTAGCACAGATACGCAGTATTTT.

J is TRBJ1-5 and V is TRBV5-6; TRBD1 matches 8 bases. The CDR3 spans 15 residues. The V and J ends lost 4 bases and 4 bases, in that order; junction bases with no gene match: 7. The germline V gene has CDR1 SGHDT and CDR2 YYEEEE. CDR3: CASSPGQGGNQPQHF. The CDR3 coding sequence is TGTGCCAGCAGCCCCGGACAGGGAGGGAATCAGCCCCAGCATTTT.

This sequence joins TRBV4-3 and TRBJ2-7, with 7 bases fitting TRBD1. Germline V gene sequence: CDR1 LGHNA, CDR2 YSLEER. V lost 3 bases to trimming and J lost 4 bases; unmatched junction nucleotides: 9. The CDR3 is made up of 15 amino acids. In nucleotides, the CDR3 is TGCGCCAGCAGCCAGGACGGGACAGTGCTTTACGAGCAGTACTTC. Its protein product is CASSQDGTVLYEQYF.

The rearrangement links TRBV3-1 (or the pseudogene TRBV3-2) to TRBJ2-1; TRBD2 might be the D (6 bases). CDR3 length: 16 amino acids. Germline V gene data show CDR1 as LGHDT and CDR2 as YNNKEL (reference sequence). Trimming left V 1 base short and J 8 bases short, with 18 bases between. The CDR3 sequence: CASSQASAGSGYEQFF. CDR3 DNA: TGTGCCAGCAGCCAAGCTAGCGCGGGATCAGGATATGAGCAGTTCTTC.

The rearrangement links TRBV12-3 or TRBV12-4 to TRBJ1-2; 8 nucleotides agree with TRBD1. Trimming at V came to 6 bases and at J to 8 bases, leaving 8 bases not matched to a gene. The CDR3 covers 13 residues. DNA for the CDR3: TGTGCCAGCAGCCTGCCCACAGGGGGAGGCTACACCTTC. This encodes CASSLPTGGGYTF.

The CDR3 DNA reads TGTGCCAGCAAGGAATCAGGGGGAAGCAATCAGCCCCAGCATTTT. Translated: CASKESGGSNQPQHF. The chain carries TRBV6-5 and TRBJ1-5, with TRBD1 matching 7 bases. The V and J ends lost 7 bases and 1 base, in that order; junction bases with no gene match: 7. The germline CDR1 and CDR2 sequences are MNHEY and SVGAGI. The CDR3 loop spans 15 amino acids.

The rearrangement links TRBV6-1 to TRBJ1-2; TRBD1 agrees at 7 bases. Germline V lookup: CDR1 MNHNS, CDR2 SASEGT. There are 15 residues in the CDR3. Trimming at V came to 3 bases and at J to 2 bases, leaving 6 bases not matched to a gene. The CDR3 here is CASSDRGEVNYGYTF. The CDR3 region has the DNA TGTGCCAGCAGTGACAGGGGGGAGGTAAACTATGGCTACACCTTC.

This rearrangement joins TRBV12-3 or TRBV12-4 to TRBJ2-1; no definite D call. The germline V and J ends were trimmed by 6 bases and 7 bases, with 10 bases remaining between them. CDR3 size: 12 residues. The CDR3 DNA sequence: TGTGCCAGCAGCCTCCATGGGAATGAGCAGTTCTTC. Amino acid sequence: CASSLHGNEQFF.

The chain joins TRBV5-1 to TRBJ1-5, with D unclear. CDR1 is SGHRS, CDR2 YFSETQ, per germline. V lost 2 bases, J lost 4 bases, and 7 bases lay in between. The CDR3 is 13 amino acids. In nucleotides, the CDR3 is TGCGCCAGCAGCTTCAACGTTAATCAGCCCCAGCATTTT. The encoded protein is CASSFNVNQPQHF.

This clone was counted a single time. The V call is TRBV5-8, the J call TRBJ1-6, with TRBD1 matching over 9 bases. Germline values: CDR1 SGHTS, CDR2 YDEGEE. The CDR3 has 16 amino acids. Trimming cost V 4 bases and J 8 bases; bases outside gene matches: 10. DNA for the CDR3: TGTGCCAGCAGCACCGGACAGGGGATGGGCGATTCACCCCTCCACTTT. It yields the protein CASSTGQGMGDSPLHF. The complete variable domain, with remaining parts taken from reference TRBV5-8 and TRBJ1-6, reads EAGVTQSPTHLIKTRGQQATLRCSPISGHTSVYWYQQALGLGLQFLLWYDEGEERNRGNFPPRFSGRQFPNYSSELNVNALELEDSALYLCASSTGQGMGDSPLHFGNGTRLTVT.

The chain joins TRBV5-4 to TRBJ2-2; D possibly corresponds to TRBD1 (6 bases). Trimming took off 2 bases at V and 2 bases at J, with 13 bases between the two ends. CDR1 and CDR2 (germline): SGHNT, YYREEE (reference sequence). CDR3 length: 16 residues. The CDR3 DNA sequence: TGTGCCAGCAGCTTCCCGGGACACCGCAACACCGGGGAGCTGTTTTTT. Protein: CASSFPGHRNTGELFF.

CDR3 loop: CASSLVGGNTIYF. The CDR3 DNA reads TGCGCCAGCAGCCTTGTGGGTGGAAACACCATATATTTT. This sequence joins TRBV5-1 and TRBJ1-3, with no clear D. The germline gives CDR1 SGHRS, CDR2 YFSETQ. The CDR3 runs 13 residues. V was clipped by 4 bases and J by 3 bases, with 8 bases between them.

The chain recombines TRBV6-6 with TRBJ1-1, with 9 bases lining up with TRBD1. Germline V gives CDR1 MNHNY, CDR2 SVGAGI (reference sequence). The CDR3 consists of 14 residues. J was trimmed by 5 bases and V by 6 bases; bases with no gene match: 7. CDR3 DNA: TGTGCCAGCAGGATGACAGGGGGAGGTACTGAAGCTTTCTTT. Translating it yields CASRMTGGGTEAFF.

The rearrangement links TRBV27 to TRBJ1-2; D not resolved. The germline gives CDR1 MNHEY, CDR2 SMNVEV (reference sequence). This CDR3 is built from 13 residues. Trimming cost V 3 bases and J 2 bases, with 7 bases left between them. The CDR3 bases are TGTGCCAGCAGTTTCACTGGAAACTATGGCTACACCTTC. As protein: CASSFTGNYGYTF.

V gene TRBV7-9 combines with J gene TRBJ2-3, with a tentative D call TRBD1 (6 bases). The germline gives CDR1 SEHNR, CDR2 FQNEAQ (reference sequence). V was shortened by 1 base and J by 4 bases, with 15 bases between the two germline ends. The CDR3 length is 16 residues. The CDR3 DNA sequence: TGTGCCAGCAGCTTAGATCAGGGGAGAGGACCAGATACGCAGTATTTT. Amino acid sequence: CASSLDQGRGPDTQYF.

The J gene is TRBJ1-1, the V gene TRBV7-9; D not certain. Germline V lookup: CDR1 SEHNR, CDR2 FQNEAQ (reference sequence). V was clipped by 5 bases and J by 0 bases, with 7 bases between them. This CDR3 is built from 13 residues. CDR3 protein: CASSREMNTEAFF. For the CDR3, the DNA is TGTGCCAGCAGCCGAGAAATGAACACTGAAGCTTTCTTT.

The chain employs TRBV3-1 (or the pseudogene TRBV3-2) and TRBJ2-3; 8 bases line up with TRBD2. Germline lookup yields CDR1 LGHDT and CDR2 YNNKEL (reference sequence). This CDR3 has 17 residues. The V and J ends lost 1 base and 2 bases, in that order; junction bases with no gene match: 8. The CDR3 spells CASSQAPVAGFTDTQYF. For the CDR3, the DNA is TGTGCCAGCAGCCAAGCCCCAGTAGCGGGATTCACAGATACGCAGTATTTT.

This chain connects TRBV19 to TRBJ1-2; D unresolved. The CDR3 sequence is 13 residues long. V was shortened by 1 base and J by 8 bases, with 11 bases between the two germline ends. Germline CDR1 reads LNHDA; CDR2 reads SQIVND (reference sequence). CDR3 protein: CASSIVAAEGYTF. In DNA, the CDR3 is TGTGCCAGTAGTATAGTGGCCGCAGAGGGCTACACCTTC.

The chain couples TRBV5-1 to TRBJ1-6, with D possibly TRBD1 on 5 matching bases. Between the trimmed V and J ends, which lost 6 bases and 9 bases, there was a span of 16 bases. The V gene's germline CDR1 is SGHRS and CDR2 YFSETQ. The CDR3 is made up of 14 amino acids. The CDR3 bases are TGCGCCAGCACTTCGGACATTGGCGGTTCACCCCTCCACTTT. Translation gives CASTSDIGGSPLHF.